These 7 T cell receptor beta chains share one sample of origin, sequenced in a study of CXCR3-negative and CXCR3-positive naive CD8 T cells. Broader study findings: A higher hydrophobicity marked the TRB CDR3s of CXCR3-positive naive cells versus CXCR3-negative naive cells.

These receptors lack a known antigen. In preparing the TRB cDNA libraries, 5' RACE with UMI labels was used. TCRdb reanalyzed the 5' RACE reads, giving one entry per CDR3 protein sequence and no DNA. This sample's table reports 150,000 to 180,000 distinct CDR3 sequences. Sequencing was done on a sample of naive CXCR3+ CD8+ T cells from blood. The subset denotes: CD45RO-CCR7+CD27+CD95- naive CD8+ T cells expressing CXCR3 (TNR3+). These receptors all come from a human donor in good health. Some clones in this sample may be carry-over from other donors' samples.

This chain joins TRBV5-1 and TRBJ2-1; TCRdb's assignment of TRBD1 cannot be checked, as there is no DNA. Germline V gene lookup returns CDR1 SGHRS and CDR2 YFSETQ. CDR3 size: 16 residues. The CDR3 sequence: CASSRTGTGVVNEQFF.

This chain links TRBV28 with TRBJ2-5; TCRdb selects TRBD2, and the lack of DNA leaves this call unchecked. The length of the CDR3 is 20 residues. In germline, CDR1 is MDHEN, CDR2 SYDVKM. CDR3 protein: CASSTTLGTSGGRYQETQYF.

This rearrangement joins TRBV6-2 or TRBV6-3 to TRBJ1-2; the TCRdb call, TRBD1, lacks DNA for checking. The CDR3 sequence is 12 residues long. Germline CDR1 reads MNHEY; CDR2 reads SVGEGT. The CDR3 loop is CASSADGGGYTF.

The chain recombines TRBV7-6 with TRBJ2-2; TCRdb gives TRBD1 as the D gene, but with no DNA this cannot be confirmed. The CDR3 extends over 20 amino acids. The germline CDR1 and CDR2 sequences are SGHVS and FNYEAQ. CDR3 region: CASSLALRSAGVSNTGELFF.

The rearrangement joins TRBV27 to TRBJ2-7. Germline-derived CDR1 and CDR2 are MNHEY and SMNVEV (reference sequence). The CDR3 covers 14 residues. Here the CDR3 reads CASSLTANTYEQYF.

The chain employs TRBV4-3 and TRBJ2-2; the D call from TCRdb, TRBD1, cannot be confirmed without DNA. The CDR3 has 16 amino acids. Looked up from germline, CDR1 is LGHNA and CDR2 is YSLEER. Here the CDR3 reads CASSNPSGQYTGELFF.

V gene TRBV7-9 combines with J gene TRBJ2-1. Germline-derived CDR1 and CDR2 are SEHNR and FQNEAQ (reference sequence). There are 16 residues in the CDR3. CDR3 region: CASSPVTGNSYNEQFF. Looking up the rest from reference TRBV7-9 and TRBJ2-1 gives the full variable domain: DTGVSQNPRHKITKRGQNVTFRCDPISEHNRLYWYRQTLGQGPEFLTYFQNEAQLEKSRLLSDRFSAERPKGSFSTLEIQRTEQGDSAMYLCASSPVTGNSYNEQFFGPGTRLTVL.